This TCR beta chain was sequenced during a study of shared clonotypes between healthy human individuals. This clone was seen more than once but under ten times. The donors were adults (healthy and HIV-negative) with no recent acute infections or vaccinations. Germline V gene data show CDR1 as MDHEN and CDR2 as SYDVKM. Trimming shortened V by 5 bases and J by 4 bases, and 14 bases separated the two germline ends. This CDR3 has 14 residues. At the deep level, the assay was run. The protocol was immunoSEQ multiplex PCR, while the TCRdb copy is restricted to in-frame clones and leaves out a portion. This table holds about a million clones, about 80% found once.

Sequenced material: memory CD4+ T cells sorted from blood. Stated subset: CD45RA-negative fraction. V and J are TRBV28 and TRBJ2-5, with a weak D call TRBD1 (7 bases). The sequence was obtained from a man aged 18 to 30 in good health. The CDR3 loop reads CASSPGGRRETQYF. The CDR3 DNA follows: TGTGCCAGCAGTCCAGGGGGGCGTCGAGAGACCCAGTACTTC.